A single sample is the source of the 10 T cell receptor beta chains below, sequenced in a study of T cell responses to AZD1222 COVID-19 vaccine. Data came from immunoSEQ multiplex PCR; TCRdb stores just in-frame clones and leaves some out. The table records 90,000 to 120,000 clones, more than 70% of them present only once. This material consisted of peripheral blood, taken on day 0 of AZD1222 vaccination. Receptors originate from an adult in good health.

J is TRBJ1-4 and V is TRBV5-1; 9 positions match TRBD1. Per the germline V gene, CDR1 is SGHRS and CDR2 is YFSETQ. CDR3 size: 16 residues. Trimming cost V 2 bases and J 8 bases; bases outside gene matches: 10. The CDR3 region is CASSFQSATGGEKLFF. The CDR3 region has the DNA TGCGCCAGCAGCTTTCAATCCGCTACAGGGGGCGAAAAACTGTTTTTT.

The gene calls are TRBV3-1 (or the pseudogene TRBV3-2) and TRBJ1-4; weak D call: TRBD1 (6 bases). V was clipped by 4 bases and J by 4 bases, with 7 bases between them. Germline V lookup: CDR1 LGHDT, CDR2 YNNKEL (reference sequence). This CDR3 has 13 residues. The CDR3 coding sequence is TGTGCCAGCAGCCCGGACAGTAATGAAAAACTGTTTTTT. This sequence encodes CASSPDSNEKLFF.

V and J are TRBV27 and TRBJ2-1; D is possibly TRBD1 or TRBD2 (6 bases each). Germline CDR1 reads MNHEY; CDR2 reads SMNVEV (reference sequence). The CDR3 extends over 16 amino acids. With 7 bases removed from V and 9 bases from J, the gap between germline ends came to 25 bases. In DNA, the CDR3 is TGTGCCAGCACAGCAAAAACGGGGGCATCCGGTAGTGAGCAGTTCTTC. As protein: CASTAKTGASGSEQFF.

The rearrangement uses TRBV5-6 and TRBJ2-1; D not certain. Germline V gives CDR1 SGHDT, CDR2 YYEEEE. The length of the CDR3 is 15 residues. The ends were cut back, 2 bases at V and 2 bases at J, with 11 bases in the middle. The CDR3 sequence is CASSFLSDTYNEQFF. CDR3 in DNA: TGTGCCAGCAGCTTTCTCAGTGATACCTACAATGAGCAGTTCTTC. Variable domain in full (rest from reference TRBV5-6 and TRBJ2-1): DAGVTQSPTHLIKTRGQQVTLRCSPKSGHDTVSWYQQALGQGPQFIFQYYEEEERQRGNFPDRFSGHQFPNYSSELNVNALLLGDSALYLCASSFLSDTYNEQFFGPGTRLTVL.

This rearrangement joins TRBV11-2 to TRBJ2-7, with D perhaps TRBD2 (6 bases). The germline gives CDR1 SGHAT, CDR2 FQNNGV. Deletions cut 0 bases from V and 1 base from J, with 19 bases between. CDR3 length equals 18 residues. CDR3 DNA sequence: TGTGCCAGCAGCTTAGATACGAGGTTTTTGGGGGGTTCCTACGAGCAGTACTTC. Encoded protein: CASSLDTRFLGGSYEQYF.

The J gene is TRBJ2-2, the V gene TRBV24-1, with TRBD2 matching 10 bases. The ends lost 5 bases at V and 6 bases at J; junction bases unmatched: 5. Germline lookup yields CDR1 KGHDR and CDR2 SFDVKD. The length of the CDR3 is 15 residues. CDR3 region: CATSGASGSSGELFF. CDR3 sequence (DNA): TGTGCCACCAGTGGGGCTAGCGGGAGTTCCGGGGAGCTGTTTTTT.

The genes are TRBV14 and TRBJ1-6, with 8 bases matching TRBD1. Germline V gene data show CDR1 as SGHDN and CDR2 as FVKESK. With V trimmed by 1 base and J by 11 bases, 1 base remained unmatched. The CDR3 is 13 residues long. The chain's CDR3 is CASSQGTGTPLHF. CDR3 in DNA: TGTGCCAGCAGCCAAGGGACAGGGACACCCCTCCACTTT.

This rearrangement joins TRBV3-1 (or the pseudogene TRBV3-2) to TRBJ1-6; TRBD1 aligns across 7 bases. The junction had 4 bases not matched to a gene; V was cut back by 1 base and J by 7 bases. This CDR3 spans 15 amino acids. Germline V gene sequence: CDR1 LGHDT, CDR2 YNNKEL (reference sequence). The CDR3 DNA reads TGTGCCAGCAGCCAAGTGTCAGGGGGGAATTCACCCCTCCACTTT. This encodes CASSQVSGGNSPLHF.

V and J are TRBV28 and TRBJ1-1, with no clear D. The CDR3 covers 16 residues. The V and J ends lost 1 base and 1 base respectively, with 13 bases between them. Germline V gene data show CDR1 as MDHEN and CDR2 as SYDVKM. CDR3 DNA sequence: TGTGCCAGCAGTTTATTATCCGGGAACCAGAACACTGAAGCTTTCTTT. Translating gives CASSLLSGNQNTEAFF.

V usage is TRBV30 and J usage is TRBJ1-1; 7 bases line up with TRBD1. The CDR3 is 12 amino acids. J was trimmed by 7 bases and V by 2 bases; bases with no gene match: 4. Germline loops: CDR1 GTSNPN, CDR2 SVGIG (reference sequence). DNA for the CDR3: TGTGCCTGGAGTCCTACAGGGGTTGAAGCTTTCTTT. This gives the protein CAWSPTGVEAFF.